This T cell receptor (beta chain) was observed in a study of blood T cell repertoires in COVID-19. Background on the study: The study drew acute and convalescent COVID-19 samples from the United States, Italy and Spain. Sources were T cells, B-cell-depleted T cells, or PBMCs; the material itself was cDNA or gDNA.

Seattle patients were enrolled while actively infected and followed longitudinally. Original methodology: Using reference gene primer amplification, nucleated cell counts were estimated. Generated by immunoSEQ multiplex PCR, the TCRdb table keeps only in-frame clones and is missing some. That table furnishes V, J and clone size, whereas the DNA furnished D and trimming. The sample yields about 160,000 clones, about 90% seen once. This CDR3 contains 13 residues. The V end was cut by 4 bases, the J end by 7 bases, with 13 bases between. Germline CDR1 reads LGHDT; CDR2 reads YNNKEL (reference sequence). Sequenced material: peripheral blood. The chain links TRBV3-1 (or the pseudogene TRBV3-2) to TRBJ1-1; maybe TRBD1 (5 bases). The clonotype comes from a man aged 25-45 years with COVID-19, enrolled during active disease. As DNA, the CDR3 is TGTGCCAGCAGCCTCCTTACGGGGGGTGAAGCTTTCTTT. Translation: CASSLLTGGEAFF.